This T cell receptor beta chain originates from a study of T-cell memory formation after mild COVID-19. The overall study: Largely, the TCR clusters proved donor specific. Points from the study as a whole: CD4/CD8 balance held among clones contracting day 15 to 85, and later expanders leaned CD4+.

This clonotype occurred a few times. Antigen unknown. The CDR3 totals 16 residues. Deletions cut 3 bases from V and 11 bases from J, with 26 bases between. In germline, CDR1 is SGDLS, CDR2 YYNGEE. It was 5'RACE with constant-segment primers that produced the TCR alpha and TCR beta cDNA libraries, which carried sample barcodes and UMIs. TCRdb re-called the 5' RACE reads with MiXCR, one entry per CDR3 protein. The table shows approximately 440,000 distinct CDR3 sequences, with 20% occurring only once. This clonotype was sampled from an adult woman who had mild COVID-19 (a few samples of this study predate the infection). Cell type and time point are not known. The chain uses TRBV9 and TRBJ1-1, with D possibly matching TRBD1 (6 bases). Sequenced material: PBMCs or a T cell subset sorted from them (not recorded which). CDR3 amino acids: CASSGSPKRQGRDAFF. The CDR3 nucleotides read TGTGCCAGCAGCGGATCCCCTAAGAGGCAGGGGAGAGATGCTTTCTTT.